The clone carrying this T cell receptor beta chain turned up a few times. Unmatched junction bases numbered 1, after V lost 3 bases and J lost 4 bases. The CDR3 consists of 14 residues. Germline V lookup: CDR1 SGHTA, CDR2 FQGTGA. This sample is drawn from a study of CD8 T cells in ankylosing spondylitis. MiXCR, applied by TCRdb to the 5' RACE reads, yields one record per CDR3 protein. This sample yields tens of thousands of distinct CDR3 sequences, of which 5.3% are seen a single time; around 2.2% belongs to the top ten. This TCR derives from a male donor with ankylosing spondylitis or in good health (not recorded which). The V and J genes are TRBV7-3 and TRBJ2-3; TRBD1 aligns across 10 bases. The sample was blood, either unsorted or a sorted T cell fraction (not recorded which). The CDR3: CASSFGQGADTQYF. The CDR3 DNA reads TGTGCCAGCAGCTTTGGACAGGGGGCAGATACGCAGTATTTT.